These T cell receptor beta chains were read from a single sample in a study of blood T cells in healthy people across ages. TCRdb recomputed calls from the 5' RACE reads with MiXCR, one row per CDR3 protein. The repertoire includes about 1,800,000 distinct CDR3 sequences, roughly 27% of them detected once, and around 7.7% sits in the top ten. The material sequenced was blood. These receptors all stem from a woman aged 30 to 39 in good health. The CDR3 runs from the conserved cysteine through the conserved F or W. Where a row states a size, it is once, few, many or the class of an expanded clone; other rows omit it.

>NA|NA|TRBV6-1
CASSLSRGAGETQYF
>TRBJ1-6|many|TRBV12-3/TRBV12-4
CASSLRTGNSPLHF
>TRBJ2-1|many|TRBV11-2
CASSNAGDSSYNEQFF
>TRBJ2-3|NA|TRBV12-3/TRBV12-4
CASSSWIMSTDTQYF
>TRBJ2-2|NA|TRBV4-2
CASSQVRASGELFF
>TRBJ1-2|few|TRBV29-1
CSVEAHRTEVSGYTF
>TRBJ2-7|many|TRBV15
CATGERGSYEQYF
>TRBJ2-1|NA|TRBV7-2
CASSLDSGRAYNEQFF
>TRBJ2-5|few|TRBV5-1
CASSSPGKQETQYF
>TRBJ1-6|NA|TRBV3-1
CASSPTTQASYNSPLHF
>TRBJ2-3|NA|TRBV11-2
CASSLMGMITDTQYF
>TRBJ2-3|NA|TRBV13
CASSSRTETDTQYF
>TRBJ2-7|NA|TRBV20-1
CSAREGLNYEQYF
>TRBJ2-3|NA|TRBV20-1
CSATGPLAGVGTDTQYF
>TRBJ2-2|NA|TRBV24-1
CATEVTGTGTGELFF
>TRBJ1-1|NA|TRBV6-6
CASIKPTGNTEAFF
>TRBJ2-7|NA|TRBV10-1
CASSGPGAAYEQYF
>TRBJ1-1|NA|TRBV7-2
CASSALTGGRAFF
>TRBJ2-6|NA|TRBV7-2
CASSPRTGSGANVLAF
>TRBJ1-1|few|TRBV6-5
CASSSFNTGGRGSEAFF
>TRBJ2-3|NA|TRBV7-2
CASSLVVTPGDTQYF
>TRBJ1-2|few|TRBV14
CASSLSGTATPYYGYTF
>TRBJ2-7|NA|TRBV6-5
CASSYSGTVAEQYF
>TRBJ2-5|many|TRBV7-2
CASSFTRLAGEETQYF
>TRBJ2-7|few|TRBV9
CAPPGETLYEQYF
>TRBJ2-5|NA|TRBV20-1
CSAREPGTGEQETQYF
>TRBJ1-5|NA|TRBV29-1
CSVGHGNNQPQHF
>TRBJ2-3|NA|TRBV24-1
CATSEIGGPPQYF
>TRBJ2-6|many|TRBV5-1
CANSYRTSGANVLTF
>TRBJ2-5|NA|TRBV28
CASSPGGWRETQYF
>TRBJ1-1|NA|TRBV28
CASSPLRYTEAFF
>TRBJ2-1|many|TRBV7-2
CASSLDGRREGRDEQFF
>TRBJ2-7|many|TRBV7-9
CASRPGWDRDYEQYF
>TRBJ2-7|few|TRBV20-1
CSARLSGSSYEQYF
>TRBJ2-7|NA|TRBV7-6
CACSLQGGEQYF
>TRBJ2-3|few|TRBV7-8
CASSLAEGGSKYF
>TRBJ2-3|few|TRBV12-3/TRBV12-4
CASSFTGGASTDTQYF
>TRBJ1-2|NA|TRBV12-3/TRBV12-4
CAAGQGSLDTF
>TRBJ2-5|few|TRBV29-1
CSVEGGIRDNEQYF
>NA|NA|TRBV7-2
CASRRGTGGYNEQYF
>NA|NA|TRBV20-1
CSARRDMIYNEQYF
>TRBJ2-7|many|TRBV3-1
CASSPGYGGSYEQYF
>TRBJ2-7|NA|TRBV7-9
CASSSLQLSYEQYF
>TRBJ2-1|NA|TRBV27
CASSFRQELAGGHNEQFF
>TRBJ2-1|many|TRBV7-9
CASVTGAYNEQFF
>TRBJ2-1|NA|TRBV10-3
CAISGGRAYEQFF
>TRBJ2-7|once|TRBV27
CASSLSLPGRYEQYF
>TRBJ1-2|few|TRBV7-2
CASREDRGKYTF
>TRBJ2-3|NA|TRBV10-3
CAIRGSGGSVTDTQYF
>TRBJ2-1|NA|TRBV11-2
CASRRLAGALYNEQFF
>TRBJ2-1|few|TRBV7-2
CASSETTWGGNEQFF